This T cell receptor (beta chain) was retrieved from a study of T-cell memory formation after mild COVID-19. The overall study: Across donors, TCR clusters were largely donor specific.

Comment on this clonotype: Its antigen is as yet unknown.

Points from the study as a whole: For contracting clones, CD4+ ones sat mainly in CM and EM, CD8+ in EMRA. Clones shrinking from day 15 to 85 showed even CD4/CD8 mixes; later expanders tilted CD4+. A subset of responding clones appeared in pre-infection memory, suggesting cross-reactive memory joined.

TCRdb ran MiXCR on the 5' RACE reads and lists one entry per CDR3 protein. The repertoire includes 300,000 to 400,000 distinct CDR3 sequences, under 15% of them detected once, and 22% sits in the top ten. The CDR3 has 12 amino acids. The germline CDR1 and CDR2 sequences are SQVTM and ANQGSEA. Between the trimmed V and J ends, which lost 4 bases and 5 bases, there was a span of 9 bases. This sequence was found in a man younger than 30 who had mild COVID-19 (a few samples of this study predate the infection). Cell type and time point are not known. The chain has TRBV29-1 and TRBJ2-1; maybe TRBD1 (5 bases). The specimen was PBMCs or a T cell subset sorted from them (not recorded which). As DNA, the CDR3 is TGCAGCGTTGTGCGACAGCACAATGAGCAGTTCTTC. Translation gives CSVVRQHNEQFF.